This T cell receptor beta chain was sequenced during a study of Ad26.COV2.S vaccination and SARS-CoV-2 variants. The table came from immunoSEQ multiplex PCR; TCRdb's copy has only in-frame clones and leaves some out. The repertoire consists of about 350,000 clones, with roughly 91% occurring once and the leading ten covering approximately 5%. Only one count was recorded for this clone. Antigen: not known. As to treatment: approximately 18 received Ad26.COV2.S at low or high dose, single or two shots; roughly five received placebo; per-sample allocation not given. Specimens were obtained on day 63 following the first vaccine or placebo injection. Donation was by an adult aged 18-55 years who was in Boston. Study-wide points: Vaccine recipients showed a spike-specific TCR breadth that was higher than in placebo recipients. Reported post-vaccination CD8+ and CD4+ T cell responses to spike showed substantial breadth.

Germline V gene data show CDR1 as MNHEY and CDR2 as SVGEGT. V was trimmed by 0 bases and J by 9 bases, leaving 6 bases between them. The CDR3 spans 12 residues. The clonotype originates from a person aged 18-65 years who received the Ad26.COV2.S COVID-19 vaccine or a placebo. The sample was peripheral blood, taken in a trial of Ad26.COV2.S vaccine versus placebo. The rearrangement joins TRBV6-2 or TRBV6-3 to TRBJ2-1; D is ambiguous. CDR3 in DNA: TGTGCCAGCAGTTACTCTGGGGTTGAGCAGTTCTTC. This sequence encodes CASSYSGVEQFF.